This TCR beta chain was recorded in a study of T-cell reconstitution after alpha-beta-depleted transplantation in children. Unique molecular identifiers were used in preparing the TCRbeta library. TCRdb analysed the PCR reads with MiXCR anew, one entry per CDR3 protein. The data hold roughly 590,000 distinct CDR3 sequences, with 16% observed a single time. The CDR3 is 14 residues long. Germline V gene sequence: CDR1 LNHNV, CDR2 YYDKDF (reference sequence). V lost 3 bases and J lost 0, with 6 bases in between. This clonotype was seen more than once but under ten times. The V call is TRBV15, the J call TRBJ1-5; D gene uncertain. Sequenced material: PBMCs from the stem cell graft donor, taken from the stem cell graft. The source is a human donor who donated a stem cell graft to a child with acute myeloid leukemia. CDR3 in amino acids: CATSSSPSNQPQHF. In nucleotides, the CDR3 is TGTGCCACCAGCAGCTCTCCTAGCAATCAGCCCCAGCATTTT.